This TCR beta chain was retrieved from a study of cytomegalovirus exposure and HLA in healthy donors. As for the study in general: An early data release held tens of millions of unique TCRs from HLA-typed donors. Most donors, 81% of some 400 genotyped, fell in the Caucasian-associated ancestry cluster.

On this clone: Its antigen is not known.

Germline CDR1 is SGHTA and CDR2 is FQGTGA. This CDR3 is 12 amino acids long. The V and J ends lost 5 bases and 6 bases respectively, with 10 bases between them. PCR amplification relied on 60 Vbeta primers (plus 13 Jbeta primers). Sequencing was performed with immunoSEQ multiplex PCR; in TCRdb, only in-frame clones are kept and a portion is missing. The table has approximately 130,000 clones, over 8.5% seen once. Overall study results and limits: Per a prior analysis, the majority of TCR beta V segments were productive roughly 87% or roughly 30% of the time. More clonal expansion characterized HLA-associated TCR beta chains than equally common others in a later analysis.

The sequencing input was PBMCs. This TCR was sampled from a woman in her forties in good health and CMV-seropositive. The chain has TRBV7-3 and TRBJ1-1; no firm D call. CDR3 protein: CASSLRGSEAFF. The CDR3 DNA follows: TGTGCCAGCAGCCTACGCGGGTCTGAAGCTTTCTTT. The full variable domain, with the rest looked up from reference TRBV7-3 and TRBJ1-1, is GAGVSQTPSNKVTEKGKYVELRCDPISGHTALYWYRQSLGQGPEFLIYFQGTGAADDSGLPNDRFFAVRPEGSVSTLKIQRTERGDSAVYLCASSLRGSEAFFGQGTRLTVV.